Listed below are T cell receptor beta chains from one sample, sequenced in a study of T cell repertoires in cytomegalovirus infection. Antigen specificity for these receptors is unknown. TCRdb re-analysed the reads in MiXCR, keeping a single row per CDR3 protein. The top ten hold 13% of the sample, which has approximately 350,000 distinct CDR3 sequences, roughly 36% seen once. This material consisted of cultured PBMCs, taken from culture after CMV antigen stimulation. Every receptor here comes from a human donor in good health (CMV status not recorded). Some clones in this sample may be carry-over from other donors' samples. The CDR3 runs from the conserved cysteine through the conserved F or W. A D gene is named only where the DNA matches it firmly. The listing skips clone size in some rows; elsewhere it reads once, few, many or a size class.

D	size	J	V	length	DNA	CDR3
TRBD1	few	TRBJ1-1	TRBV5-6	16	TGTGCCAGCAGCCAAGGACAGGGTAGGAGCGGCACTGAAGCTTTCTTT	CASSQGQGRSGTEAFF
NA	few	TRBJ1-3	TRBV7-9	14	TGTGCCAGCAGCCCAACGTGGGATGCGGTCACCATATATTTT	CASSPTWDAVTIYF
NA	NA	TRBJ2-1	TRBV19	14	TGTGCCAGTAGCCTCCCAAAGCGCTACAATGAGCAGTTCTTC	CASSLPKRYNEQFF
NA	NA	TRBJ2-2	TRBV11-2	13	TGTGCCAGCAGCCGCGTTGTGACCGGGGAGCTGTTTTTT	CASSRVVTGELFF
NA	many	TRBJ1-1	TRBV12-3/TRBV12-4	11	TGTGCCAGCAGTTTTGGTCAGGCGACACGCTTT	CASSFGQATRF
NA	many	TRBJ1-3	TRBV6-5	15	TGTGCCAGCAGTTACTCCGGACAGCTTGGAAACACCATATATTTT	CASSYSGQLGNTIYF
NA	NA	TRBJ2-6	TRBV7-9	15	TGTGCCAGCAGCTTAAAGCGCTCTGGGGCCAACGTCCTGACTTTC	CASSLKRSGANVLTF
NA	NA	TRBJ2-1	TRBV15	15	TGTGCCACCAGCCCCGTCGGGGGTCAACACAATGAGCAGTTCTTC	CATSPVGGQHNEQFF
NA	NA	TRBJ2-3	TRBV6-1	14	TGTGCCAGCAGTGAATGGCAGGGTGCGGATACGCAGTATTTT	CASSEWQGADTQYF
NA	few	TRBJ2-4	TRBV5-5	14	TGTGCCAGCAGGGATGGACAGGCCAAAAACATTCAGTACTTC	CASRDGQAKNIQYF
TRBD1	NA	TRBJ2-7	TRBV20-1	13	TGCAGTTCCTCCGGGACAGGGAACTACGAGCAGTACTTC	CSSSGTGNYEQYF
TRBD2	few	TRBJ2-1	TRBV19	16	TGTGCCAGTAGACCAAGCGGGAGGGTCCTTTTTAATGAGCAGTTCTTC	CASRPSGRVLFNEQFF
NA	NA	TRBJ2-7	TRBV7-8	13	TGTGCCAGCAGCCCAGCCAGGCCCAGCGAGCAGTACTTC	CASSPARPSEQYF
NA	few	TRBJ1-2	TRBV12-3/TRBV12-4	13	TGTGCCAGCAGTTTAACCAGAGGGTATGGCTACACCTTC	CASSLTRGYGYTF
NA	NA	TRBJ2-7	TRBV6-4	14	TGTGCCAGCAGTGACCCGCGGGTCATCTACGAGCAGTACTTC	CASSDPRVIYEQYF
NA	few	TRBJ2-1	TRBV6-2/TRBV6-3	16	TGTGCCAGCAGGGGCTCCCGGACGGGCTCCTACAATGAGCAGTTCTTC	CASRGSRTGSYNEQFF
NA	NA	TRBJ1-1	TRBV7-2	13	TGTGCCGCGGGCGGAGGCAGGGTGGTTGGAGCTTTCTTT	CAAGGGRVVGAFF
NA	NA	TRBJ2-3	TRBV28	13	TGTGCCAGCAGAACCGGGACACTAGATACGCAGTATTTT	CASRTGTLDTQYF
TRBD1	many	TRBJ1-5	TRBV7-2	13	TGTGCCAGCAGCTGGGACAGGGATCAGCCCCAGCATTTT	CASSWDRDQPQHF
TRBD2	NA	TRBJ2-7	TRBV28	16	TGTGCCAGCAGTTTATATACTAGCGGGAGCTCCTACGAGCAGTACTTC	CASSLYTSGSSYEQYF
NA	many	TRBJ1-2	TRBV28	13	TGTGCCAGCAGATCACCCCTAAGGGAGAGCTACACCTTC	CASRSPLRESYTF
NA	few	TRBJ2-2	TRBV20-1	17	TGCAGTGCTAGGGACAGAATCCGCCAACCAAACACCGGGGAGCTGTTTTTT	CSARDRIRQPNTGELFF
NA	NA	TRBJ1-4	TRBV19	15	TGTGCCAGTCAGGGACGGGACGCAACTAATGAAAAACTGTTTTTT	CASQGRDATNEKLFF
NA	NA	TRBJ2-1	TRBV7-9	12	TGTGCCACTGTCATGACGGACAATGAGCAGTTCTTC	CATVMTDNEQFF
TRBD2	NA	TRBJ2-7	TRBV7-2	15	TGTGCCAGCAGCTTTAAGACTAGCGCCAACTACGAGCAGTACTTC	CASSFKTSANYEQYF
TRBD2	NA	TRBJ2-1	TRBV19	13	TGTGCCAGTAGTAGGACTAGCGGGAGGGAGCAGTTCTTC	CASSRTSGREQFF
NA	NA	TRBJ2-5	TRBV6-6	15	TGTGCCACCCAAGTGGGCCCGGGGCACCAAGAGACCCAGTACTTC	CATQVGPGHQETQYF
TRBD1	NA	TRBJ1-5	TRBV28	15	TGTGCCAGCAGTTTAGACAGGGGGGGAATTCAGCCCCAGCATTTT	CASSLDRGGIQPQHF
TRBD2	many	TRBJ2-1	TRBV24-1	16	TGTGCCACCAGTGATCGTAGCGGGAGGGCCATCAATGAGCAGTTCTTC	CATSDRSGRAINEQFF
NA	few	TRBJ2-6	TRBV5-4	16	TGTGCCAGCAGCCCACCTCCGGGACCTGGGGCCAACGTCCTGACTTTC	CASSPPPGPGANVLTF
TRBD1	few	TRBJ1-4	TRBV7-2	14	TGTGCCAGCAGCGGAGACAGGGTTAATGAAAAACTGTTTTTT	CASSGDRVNEKLFF
TRBD1	NA	TRBJ1-1	TRBV7-2	14	TGTGCCAGCAGCTTGAGACAGGGAGGAATTGAAGCTTTCTTT	CASSLRQGGIEAFF
TRBD1	few	TRBJ1-1	TRBV27	15	TGTGCCAGCAGTGCCATCAGGGGGCAGGTCACTGAAGCTTTCTTT	CASSAIRGQVTEAFF
NA	NA	TRBJ2-5	TRBV27	13	TGTGCCAGCAGTTCGGGGGCCAGGGTGACCCAGTACTTC	CASSSGARVTQYF
NA	NA	TRBJ2-6	TRBV10-3	15	TGTGCCATCAGTGACTTAGGGTCTGGGGCCAACGTCCTGACTTTC	CAISDLGSGANVLTF
NA	NA	TRBJ1-5	TRBV20-1	16	TGCAGTGCTAGAGGGCAGGGGACTTATAGCAATCAGCCCCAGCATTTT	CSARGQGTYSNQPQHF
TRBD1	many	TRBJ1-6	TRBV6-1	15	TGTGCCAGCAGTCCCCTGGACAGGATTAATTCACCCCTCCACTTT	CASSPLDRINSPLHF
NA	NA	TRBJ1-5	TRBV4-3	13	TGCGCCAGCAGCCAAGATCCTACCCGGCCCCAGCATTTT	CASSQDPTRPQHF
NA	NA	TRBJ2-7	TRBV7-9	16	TGTGCCAGCAGCCCGAGACAGACTGGAAGTTCCTACGAGCAGTACTTC	CASSPRQTGSSYEQYF